Each of the 7 T cell receptor beta chains below was sequenced from the same sample in a study of blood T cell repertoires in COVID-19 (dated by TCRdb to the early 2020s). The library was obtained by the immunoSEQ multiplex PCR assay. TCRdb carries this immuneACCESS record with in-frame sequences only. Its versions omit some clonotypes, under half of them owing to an unresolved V gene in the studies checked, with the rest unexplained. In all, the sample holds about 210,000 clones, and roughly 89% of those were seen once. The ten largest clones represent under 13% of the sample. The specimen sequenced was PBMCs or T cells enriched from blood (not recorded which). The receptors shown here come from a man aged 18 to 29 with acute COVID-19.

This clone occurred once. The genes are TRBV4-1 and TRBJ2-7, with 11 bases fitting TRBD1. The CDR3 runs to 18 residues. The germline CDR1 and CDR2 sequences are MGHRA and YSYEKL. V dropped 5 bases and J dropped 13; count of bases not matched to a gene: 25. The CDR3 nucleotides are TGCGCCAGCAGCTACTGGACAGGGGGCGTCGACCCCATATCTGAGCGATACTTC. Protein sequence: CASSYWTGGVDPISERYF.

Only one count was recorded for this clone. The chain has TRBV30 and TRBJ2-6, with 14 bases matching TRBD2. V dropped 1 base and J dropped 1; count of bases not matched to a gene: 6. CDR3 length: 19 residues. Germline V lookup: CDR1 GTSNPN, CDR2 SVGIG (reference sequence). CDR3 region: CAWSDGTSGSASGANVLTF. CDR3 sequence (DNA): TGTGCCTGGAGTGACGGGACTAGCGGGAGCGCGTCTGGGGCCAACGTCCTGACTTTC.

The rearrangement uses TRBV11-2 and TRBJ2-5; TRBD2 agrees at 8 bases. Germline assignment: CDR1 SGHAT and CDR2 FQNNGV. This CDR3 is 14 amino acids long. V lost 4 bases, J lost 1 base, and 2 bases stayed unmatched. The DNA of the CDR3 is TGTGCCAGCAGCTCGGGGGGGCCCCAAGAGACCCAGTACTTC. It is translated as CASSSGGPQETQYF.

V and J are TRBV24-1 and TRBJ2-1, with D possibly being TRBD2 (6 bases). The germline CDR1 and CDR2 sequences are KGHDR and SFDVKD. V shed 7 bases and J shed 5 bases, with 11 bases lying between them. CDR3 size: 13 residues. CDR3: CATRDAGNNEQFF. The DNA for the CDR3 is TGTGCCACCAGAGATGCGGGGAACAATGAGCAGTTCTTC.

The V gene is TRBV6-5, the J gene TRBJ1-2; D is uncertain. The CDR3 covers 12 residues. The germline CDR1 and CDR2 sequences are MNHEY and SVGAGI. The V end was cut by 6 bases, the J end by 6 bases, with 11 bases between. The CDR3 region has the DNA TGTGCCAGCAGCCCCGGGATAAATGGCTACACCTTC. Encoded protein: CASSPGINGYTF.

The CDR3 region is CASRRWDRGMGNQPQHF. As DNA, the CDR3 is TGTGCCAGCAGACGGTGGGACAGGGGAATGGGCAATCAGCCCCAGCATTTT. The chain joins TRBV28 to TRBJ1-5; TRBD1 matches at 10 bases. Trimming took 6 bases from V and 2 from J; bases not matched to a gene: 10. The CDR3 contains 17 residues. Germline V gene data show CDR1 as MDHEN and CDR2 as SYDVKM. Together with reference TRBV28 and TRBJ1-5, the CDR3 gives the full variable domain: DVKVTQSSRYLVKRTGEKVFLECVQDMDHENMFWYRQDPGLGLRLIYFSYDVKMKEKGDIPEGYSVSREKKERFSLILESASTNQTSMYLCASRRWDRGMGNQPQHFGDGTRLSIL.

This chain connects TRBV6-4 to TRBJ1-2; 7 nucleotides match TRBD1. The V gene end was trimmed by 6 bases and the J gene end by 8 bases; junction bases not matched to a gene: 9. Germline-derived CDR1 and CDR2 are MRHNA and SNTAGT. The CDR3 totals 13 residues. Here the CDR3 DNA reads TGTGCCAGCAGCGAGACAGGGTTGGGCGGCTACACCTTC. It is translated as CASSETGLGGYTF.